This T cell receptor (beta chain) was identified during a study of T cell repertoires in cytomegalovirus infection. Study-wide points: Across the ex vivo response, the dominant clonotypes were HLA-C-restricted CMV-specific TCR beta clonotypes.

MiXCR, applied by TCRdb to the reads, yields one record per CDR3 protein. This sample carries about 300,000 distinct CDR3 sequences, around 9.1% of them seen once, and the ten largest clones take approximately 2.4%. This clonotype occurred many times. Its antigen is not identified. V lost 3 bases, J lost 4 bases, and 10 bases lay in between. The CDR3 length is 13 residues. Per germline, CDR1 SGHTA and CDR2 FQGNSA. The receptor comes from a human donor in good health (CMV status not recorded). Some clones in this sample may be carry-over from other donors' samples. This chain links TRBV7-2 with TRBJ2-7; D is perhaps TRBD1 or TRBD2 (5 bases each). What was sequenced was PBMCs. In nucleotides, the CDR3 is TGTGCCAGCAGCTTGCCTGGGGGATACGAGCAGTACTTC. Amino acids: CASSLPGGYEQYF.